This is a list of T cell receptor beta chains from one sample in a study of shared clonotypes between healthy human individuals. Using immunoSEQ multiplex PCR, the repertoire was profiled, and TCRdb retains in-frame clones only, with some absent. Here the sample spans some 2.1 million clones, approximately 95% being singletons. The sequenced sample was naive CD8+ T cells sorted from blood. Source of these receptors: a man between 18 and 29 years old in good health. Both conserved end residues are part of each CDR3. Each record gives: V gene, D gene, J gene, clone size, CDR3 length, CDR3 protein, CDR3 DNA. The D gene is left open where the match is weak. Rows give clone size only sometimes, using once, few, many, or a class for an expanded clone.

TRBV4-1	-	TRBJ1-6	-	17	CASSQERLSSYNSPLHF	TGCGCCAGCAGCCAAGAAAGGTTGAGCTCCTATAATTCACCCCTCCACTTT
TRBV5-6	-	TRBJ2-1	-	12	CASSPGGPEQFF	TGTGCCAGCAGCCCCGGGGGCCCGGAGCAGTTCTTC
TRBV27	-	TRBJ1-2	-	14	CATRGGAVPYGYTF	TGTGCCACCCGGGGGGGGGCAGTTCCTTATGGCTACACCTTC
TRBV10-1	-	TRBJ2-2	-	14	CASSAPGMDGELFF	TGCGCCAGCAGTGCCCCCGGGATGGACGGGGAGCTGTTTTTT
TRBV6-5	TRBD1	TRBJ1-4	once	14	CASSRTGAGGKLFF	TGTGCCAGCAGTCGGACAGGGGCGGGTGGAAAACTGTTTTTT
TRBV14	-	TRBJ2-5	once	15	CASSQDWGTAGTQYF	TGTGCCAGCAGCCAAGATTGGGGGACCGCGGGGACCCAGTACTTC
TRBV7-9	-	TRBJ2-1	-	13	CASSLTSVDEQFF	TGTGCCAGCAGCCTAACATCAGTCGATGAGCAGTTCTTC
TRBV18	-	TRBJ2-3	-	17	CASSPNPGRVEADTQYF	TGTGCCAGCTCACCAAACCCGGGACGGGTGGAGGCAGATACGCAGTATTTT
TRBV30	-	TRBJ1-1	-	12	CASSRGVTEAFF	TGTGCCTCATCGCGCGGGGTCACTGAAGCTTTCTTT
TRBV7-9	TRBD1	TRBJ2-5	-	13	CASSLTGLETQYF	TGTGCCAGCAGCTTGACAGGGCTGGAGACCCAGTACTTC
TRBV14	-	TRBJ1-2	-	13	CASSQVGASGYTF	TGTGCCAGCAGCCAAGTAGGGGCCAGTGGCTACACCTTC
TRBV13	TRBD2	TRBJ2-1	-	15	CASSPRGGGYNEQFF	TGTGCCAGCAGCCCCCGCGGGGGGGGATACAATGAGCAGTTCTTC
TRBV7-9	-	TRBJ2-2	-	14	CASSPWVGTGELFF	TGTGCCAGCAGCCCTTGGGTGGGCACCGGGGAGCTGTTTTTT
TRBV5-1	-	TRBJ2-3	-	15	CASSFRGASTDTQYF	TGCGCCAGCAGCTTCCGGGGAGCTAGCACAGATACGCAGTATTTT
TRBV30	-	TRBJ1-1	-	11	CASPWGAKAFF	TGTGCCTCTCCTTGGGGGGCAAAGGCTTTCTTT
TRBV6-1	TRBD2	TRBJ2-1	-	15	CASSEGLAGFYEQFF	TGTGCCAGCAGTGAAGGACTAGCGGGGTTCTATGAGCAGTTCTTC
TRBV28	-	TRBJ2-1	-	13	CASSLVRGLEQFF	TGTGCCAGCAGTTTAGTCCGGGGACTTGAGCAGTTCTTC
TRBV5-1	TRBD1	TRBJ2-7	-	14	CASSLGAGGYEQYF	TGCGCCAGCAGCTTGGGTGCAGGGGGCTACGAGCAGTACTTC
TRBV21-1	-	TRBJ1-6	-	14	CASSNRGPNSPLHF	TGTGCCAGCAGCAACAGGGGACCCAATTCACCCCTCCACTTT
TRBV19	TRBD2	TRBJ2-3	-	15	CASSMTTSGIDTQYF	TGTGCCAGTAGTATGACGACTAGCGGGATTGATACGCAGTATTTT
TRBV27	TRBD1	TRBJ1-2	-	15	CASSLTGGSGYGYTF	TGTGCCAGCAGTTTAACAGGGGGCAGCGGCTATGGCTACACCTTC
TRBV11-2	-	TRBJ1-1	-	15	CASSLDARANTEAFF	TGTGCCAGCAGCTTAGATGCCAGGGCGAACACTGAAGCTTTCTTT
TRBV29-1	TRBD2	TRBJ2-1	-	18	CSVEGLAGDTISYNEQFF	TGCAGCGTTGAGGGACTAGCGGGAGACACGATCTCCTACAATGAGCAGTTCTTC
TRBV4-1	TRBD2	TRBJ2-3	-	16	CASSKIAGEGTDTQYF	TGCGCCAGCAGCAAAATAGCGGGAGAGGGAACAGATACGCAGTATTTT
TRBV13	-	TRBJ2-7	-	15	CASSSPAKGLYEQYF	TGTGCCAGCAGCTCGCCAGCTAAGGGACTCTACGAGCAGTACTTC
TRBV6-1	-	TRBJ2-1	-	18	CASSEAIWGRISYNEQFF	TGTGCCAGCAGTGAAGCCATTTGGGGTAGGATCTCCTACAATGAGCAGTTCTTC
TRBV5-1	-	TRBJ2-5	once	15	CASSLRGHLGETQYF	TGCGCCAGCAGCTTGCGTGGACACCTCGGAGAGACCCAGTACTTC
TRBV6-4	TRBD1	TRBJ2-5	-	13	CASSAPRGETQYF	TGTGCCAGCAGTGCCCCCAGGGGGGAGACCCAGTACTTC
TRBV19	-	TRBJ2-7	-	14	CASSITGRLNEQYF	TGTGCCAGTAGTATCACGGGACGGCTCAACGAGCAGTACTTC
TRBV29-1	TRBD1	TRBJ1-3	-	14	CSVETGDEGNTIYF	TGCAGCGTTGAAACAGGGGATGAAGGAAACACCATATATTTT
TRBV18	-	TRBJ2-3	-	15	CASSPLQAGSDTQYF	TGTGCCAGCTCACCACTTCAAGCAGGGTCAGATACGCAGTATTTT
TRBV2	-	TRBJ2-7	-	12	CASKGGTYEQYF	TGTGCCAGCAAAGGAGGGACCTACGAGCAGTACTTC
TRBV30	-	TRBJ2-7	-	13	CAWSVKSGHQQYF	TGTGCCTGGAGTGTAAAATCTGGGCACCAGCAGTACTTC
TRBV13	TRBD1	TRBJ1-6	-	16	CASSLGQGARNSPLHF	TGTGCCAGCAGCCTTGGACAGGGGGCGAGGAATTCACCCCTCCACTTT
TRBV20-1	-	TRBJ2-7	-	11	CSARLINEQYF	TGCAGTGCTAGACTCATAAACGAGCAGTACTTC
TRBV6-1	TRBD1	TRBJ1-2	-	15	CASSTRGQGRYGYTF	TGTGCCAGCAGTACCCGGGGACAGGGGCGCTATGGCTACACCTTC
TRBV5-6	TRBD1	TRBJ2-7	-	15	CASSLEQGPGGEQYF	TGTGCCAGCAGCTTGGAACAGGGGCCGGGCGGCGAGCAGTACTTC
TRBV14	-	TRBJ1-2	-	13	CASSLTVTSGYTF	TGTGCCAGCAGCCTGACAGTTACTAGTGGCTACACCTTC
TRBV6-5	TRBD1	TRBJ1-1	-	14	CASSYSWTGTEAFF	TGTGCCAGCAGTTACTCATGGACAGGGACTGAAGCTTTCTTT
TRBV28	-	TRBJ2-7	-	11	CASSLTNEQYF	TGTGCCAGCAGTCTAACCAACGAGCAGTACTTC
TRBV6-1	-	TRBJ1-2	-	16	CASSEWIVEGIYGYTF	TGTGCCAGCAGTGAATGGATAGTTGAGGGGATCTATGGCTACACCTTC
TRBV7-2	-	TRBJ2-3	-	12	CASSLRLDTQYF	TGTGCCAGCAGCCTCCGGCTAGATACGCAGTATTTT
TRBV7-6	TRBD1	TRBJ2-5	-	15	CASSPGTGGLETQYF	TGTGCCAGCAGCCCCGGGACAGGGGGCTTGGAGACCCAGTACTTC
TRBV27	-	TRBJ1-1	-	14	CASRTQGQKTEAFF	TGTGCCAGCAGGACCCAGGGACAAAAAACTGAAGCTTTCTTT
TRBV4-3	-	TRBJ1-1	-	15	CASSQDRFPATEAFF	TGCGCCAGCAGCCAAGACCGTTTCCCAGCCACTGAAGCTTTCTTT
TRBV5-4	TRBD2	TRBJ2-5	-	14	CASSLAGGLGTQYF	TGTGCCAGCAGCTTGGCGGGGGGGCTGGGGACCCAGTACTTC
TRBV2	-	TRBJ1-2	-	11	CANQGDYGYTF	TGTGCCAACCAGGGCGACTATGGCTACACCTTC
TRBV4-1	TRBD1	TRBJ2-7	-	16	CASSQDRPGGAYEQYF	TGCGCCAGCAGCCAAGATCGGCCAGGGGGCGCCTACGAGCAGTACTTC
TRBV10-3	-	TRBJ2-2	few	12	CATTLNTGELFF	TGTGCCACCACGCTGAACACCGGGGAGCTGTTTTTT
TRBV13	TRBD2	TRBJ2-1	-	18	CASSPGGTSGSLPHEQFF	TGTGCCAGCAGCCCAGGGGGGACTAGCGGGTCACTCCCCCATGAGCAGTTCTTC
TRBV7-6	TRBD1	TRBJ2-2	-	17	CASSLDRDREDTGELFF	TGTGCCAGCAGCTTAGACCGGGACAGGGAGGACACCGGGGAGCTGTTTTTT
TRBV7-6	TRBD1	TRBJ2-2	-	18	CASSLAWQGAGSTGELFF	TGTGCCAGCAGCTTAGCGTGGCAGGGGGCCGGGAGCACCGGGGAGCTGTTTTTT
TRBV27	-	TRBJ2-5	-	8	CASRTQYF	TGTGCCAGCAGGACCCAGTACTTC
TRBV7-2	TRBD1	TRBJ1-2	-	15	CASSLQGDTYYGYTF	TGTGCCAGCAGCTTACAGGGGGATACCTACTATGGCTACACCTTC
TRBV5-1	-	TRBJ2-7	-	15	CASSSLGNQKDEQYF	TGCGCCAGCAGCTCACTAGGGAATCAGAAGGACGAGCAGTACTTC
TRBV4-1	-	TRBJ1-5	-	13	CASSHDRNQPQHF	TGCGCCAGCAGCCATGACAGGAATCAGCCCCAGCATTTT
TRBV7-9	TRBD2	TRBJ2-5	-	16	CASSLGLAGLGETQYF	TGTGCCAGCAGCTTGGGACTAGCGGGATTAGGTGAGACCCAGTACTTC
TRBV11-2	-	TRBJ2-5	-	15	CASTGGPGNQETQYF	TGTGCCAGCACCGGGGGGCCGGGAAACCAAGAGACCCAGTACTTC
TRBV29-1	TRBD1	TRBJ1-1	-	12	CSAGQANTEAFF	TGCAGCGCCGGACAGGCTAACACTGAAGCTTTCTTT